One and the same sample provided the 8 T cell receptor beta chains below, sequenced in a study of HIV-infected patients and healthy controls. Reverse transcription used 450 to 550 ng RNA and constant-region primers for alpha and beta. Each of the alpha and beta chains got its own library through chain-specific third strand synthesis with indices. TCRdb independently ran MiXCR on the 5' RACE reads; one entry per CDR3 protein. Of about 15,000 distinct CDR3 sequences in the sample, about 7% are singletons; the top ten hold under 9.5%. The repertoire came from unfractionated whole blood and reflected all unsorted peripheral T cells. Sample: blood. The source is an adult in good health.

Ten or more counts support this clonotype. The rearrangement joins TRBV4-1 to TRBJ2-3; 13 nucleotides match TRBD2. CDR3 length equals 18 residues. Germline lookup yields CDR1 MGHRA and CDR2 YSYEKL. V dropped 4 bases and J dropped 0; count of bases not matched to a gene: 7. The CDR3 bases are TGCGCCAGCAGCCCAACTAGCGGGGGGGCCCCAAGCACAGATACGCAGTATTTT. It translates to CASSPTSGGAPSTDTQYF.

This clonotype showed up many times. The chain is built from TRBV12-3 or TRBV12-4 and TRBJ2-5, with TRBD1 as a possible D gene (6 bases). The CDR3 spans 14 residues. Trimming stripped 5 bases from V and 3 bases from J, with 13 bases between. CDR3 DNA: TGTGCCAGCAGTCAAACCACAGGGAAAGAGACCCAGTACTTC. This sequence encodes CASSQTTGKETQYF.

This clonotype was counted ten times or more. The V call is TRBV12-3 or TRBV12-4, the J call TRBJ1-1; 9 positions match TRBD1. The CDR3 contains 15 residues. Trimming took 6 bases from V and 0 from J; bases not matched to a gene: 5. The CDR3 sequence is CASRYGQGMNTEAFF. CDR3 in DNA: TGTGCCAGCAGATACGGACAGGGGATGAACACTGAAGCTTTCTTT.

This clonotype is deemed medium-sized. The chain couples TRBV18 to TRBJ2-5; D is unclear. Germline loops: CDR1 KGHSH, CDR2 LQKENI. The CDR3 extends over 12 amino acids. V shed 2 bases and J shed 5 bases, with 6 bases lying between them. The CDR3 DNA is TGTGCCAGCTCACCAGCTGGGGAGACCCAGTACTTC. The encoded protein is CASSPAGETQYF.

This clonotype was recorded at least ten times. The genes are TRBV7-9 and TRBJ2-5, with 11 bases that match TRBD2. J was trimmed by 3 bases and V by 4 bases; bases with no gene match: 13. This CDR3 has 18 amino acids. Looked up from germline, CDR1 is SEHNR and CDR2 is FQNEAQ (reference sequence). The CDR3 nucleotides read TGTGCCAGCAGCTCCCGTAATAGCGGGGGGGCCTTTAAAGAGACCCAGTACTTC. Translating it yields CASSSRNSGGAFKETQYF.

This clonotype was counted at least ten times. This chain connects TRBV20-1 to TRBJ2-1, with D tentatively TRBD2 (5 bases). Germline V gives CDR1 DFQATT, CDR2 SNEGSKA (reference sequence). Trimming removed 3 bases at V and 9 bases at J, with 15 bases between. The CDR3 is 13 amino acids. The DNA for the CDR3 is TGCAGTGCTAGCTCTATACCTGGGAGTGAGCAGTTCTTC. As protein: CSASSIPGSEQFF.

This clonotype was counted ten times or more. CDR3 protein: CASSIVASGGRETQYF. The CDR3 DNA sequence: TGTGCCAGCAGCATCGTCGCTAGCGGGGGGAGGGAGACCCAGTACTTC. The V gene is TRBV27, the J gene TRBJ2-5; 11 bases agree with TRBD2. Germline CDR1 MNHEY, CDR2 SMNVEV (reference sequence). The CDR3 is 16 amino acids. V gave up 6 bases and J gave up 5 bases; unmatched junction bases: 11.

In its sample, this clonotype is medium-sized. The V call is TRBV14, the J call TRBJ2-7; D may match TRBD1 or TRBD2 (5 bases each). The CDR3 runs to 13 residues. CDR1 is SGHDN, CDR2 FVKESK, per germline. V was pared by 5 bases and J by 3 bases, with 11 bases between. The DNA for the CDR3 is TGTGCCAGCAGCATCGGGGCCCTCTACGAGCAGTACTTC. It codes for CASSIGALYEQYF.